These T cell receptor beta chains were read from a single sample in a study of Ad26.COV2.S vaccination and SARS-CoV-2 variants. Generated by immunoSEQ multiplex PCR, the TCRdb table keeps only in-frame clones and is missing some. The sample has 380,000 or so clones, 75% to 90% seen once. The starting material was peripheral blood, obtained in a trial of Ad26.COV2.S vaccine versus placebo. The receptor source for this set is a person aged 18 to 65 who received the Ad26.COV2.S COVID-19 vaccine or a placebo. CDR3s include the opening cysteine and the closing phenylalanine or tryptophan. The D gene is left open where the match is weak. The size entry is marked missing in some rows and otherwise reads once, few, many or a size class.

V gene,D gene,clone size,J gene,CDR3 protein,CDR3 DNA
TRBV6-5,.,.,TRBJ2-1,CASSRVQEQFF,TGTGCCAGCAGCAGGGTCCAAGAGCAGTTCTTC
TRBV4-1,.,few,TRBJ2-7,CASSQDELSGAYEQYF,TGCGCCAGCAGCCAAGATGAGCTTTCAGGGGCCTACGAGCAGTACTTC
TRBV2,.,.,TRBJ2-5,CASSEVGTTEETQYF,TGTGCCAGCAGTGAAGTGGGGACCACCGAAGAGACCCAGTACTTC
TRBV10-3,.,.,TRBJ1-5,CAISDLNNQPQHF,TGTGCCATCAGTGACCTCAACAATCAGCCCCAGCATTTT
TRBV6-5,.,.,TRBJ1-2,CASSAQGTPGLYTF,TGTGCCAGCAGCGCTCAGGGGACCCCGGGGCTCTACACCTTC
TRBV28,.,.,TRBJ1-6,CASSYPGVSPLHF,TGTGCCAGCAGTTACCCAGGGGTTTCACCCCTCCACTTT
TRBV10-2,TRBD1,.,TRBJ2-3,CASSESRDRGNTDTQYF,TGCGCCAGCAGTGAGTCGAGAGACAGGGGGAACACAGATACGCAGTATTTT
TRBV28,.,.,TRBJ1-4,CASSRGVGEHNEKLFF,TGTGCCAGCAGTCGAGGGGTGGGTGAACATAATGAAAAACTGTTTTTT
TRBV4-3,.,.,TRBJ1-5,CASSQDVAGDQPQHF,TGCGCCAGCAGCCAAGATGTGGCAGGGGATCAGCCCCAGCATTTT
TRBV29-1,.,.,TRBJ2-7,CSGVRGSEQYF,TGCAGCGGCGTTAGGGGCTCCGAGCAGTACTTC
TRBV7-9,.,.,TRBJ2-7,CASSLDISYEQYF,TGTGCCAGCAGCTTGGACATCTCCTACGAGCAGTACTTC
TRBV2,.,few,TRBJ1-6,CASARVRAERLNSPLHF,TGTGCCAGCGCCCGGGTTCGAGCAGAGAGACTTAATTCACCCCTCCACTTT
TRBV24-1,TRBD2,few,TRBJ2-2,CATAQSPGLAGSGELFF,TGTGCCACCGCCCAAAGCCCAGGACTAGCGGGATCCGGGGAGCTGTTTTTT
TRBV3-1/TRBV3-2,TRBD1,.,TRBJ2-7,CASSRGTGLYEQYF,TGTGCCAGCAGCCGGGGGACAGGACTCTACGAGCAGTACTTC
TRBV5-1,TRBD1,.,TRBJ2-7,CASSPGTGRGEQYF,TGCGCCAGCAGCCCAGGGACAGGGCGGGGGGAGCAGTACTTC
TRBV5-5,.,.,TRBJ2-1,CASSYRENEQFF,TGTGCCAGCAGCTACCGGGAAAATGAGCAGTTCTTC
TRBV27,.,.,TRBJ1-5,CASSLWGGQGQPQHF,TGTGCCAGCAGTTTATGGGGGGGGCAGGGTCAGCCCCAGCATTTT
TRBV5-1,.,.,TRBJ1-6,CASSLGTIYNSPLHF,TGCGCCAGCAGCTTGGGGACGATCTATAATTCACCCCTCCACTTT
TRBV10-2,TRBD2,.,TRBJ2-3,CASSVLAGGPSTDTQYF,TGCGCCAGCAGTGTATTAGCGGGGGGCCCTAGCACAGATACGCAGTATTTT
TRBV7-2,.,.,TRBJ1-5,CASSGTRGEPQHF,TGTGCCAGCAGCGGGACAAGGGGGGAGCCCCAGCATTTT
TRBV5-1,.,few,TRBJ2-7,CASSLEVGEAYEQYF,TGCGCCAGCAGCTTGGAGGTCGGGGAGGCCTACGAGCAGTACTTC
TRBV10-2,.,.,TRBJ1-2,CASSSSFYGYTF,TGCGCCAGCAGCTCCTCATTCTATGGCTACACCTTC
TRBV6-1,.,.,TRBJ2-7,CASSEDVYEQYF,TGTGCCAGCAGTGAAGACGTCTACGAGCAGTACTTC
TRBV5-1,TRBD2,.,TRBJ2-7,CASSELAGDKYEQYF,TGCGCCAGCAGCGAACTAGCGGGGGATAAGTACGAGCAGTACTTC
TRBV28,.,.,TRBJ2-7,CASSHGQYEQYF,TGTGCCAGCAGCCACGGACAGTACGAGCAGTACTTC
TRBV4-1,TRBD1,few,TRBJ1-5,CASSQAWTGGFGNQPQHF,TGCGCCAGCAGCCAAGCATGGACAGGGGGCTTTGGGAATCAGCCCCAGCATTTT
TRBV5-1,.,.,TRBJ2-2,CASRLADTGELFF,TGCGCCAGCAGATTAGCGGACACCGGGGAGCTGTTTTTT
TRBV10-2,.,.,TRBJ2-7,CASSSTLNYEQYF,TGCGCCAGCAGTTCGACCTTAAACTACGAGCAGTACTTC
TRBV19,TRBD2,.,TRBJ2-5,CASRLAGGQETQYF,TGTGCCAGCAGGCTAGCGGGGGGACAAGAGACCCAGTACTTC
TRBV7-2,TRBD1,.,TRBJ2-7,CASSLSGTGVFYEQYF,TGTGCCAGCAGCTTATCCGGGACAGGGGTTTTCTACGAGCAGTACTTC
TRBV18,.,once,TRBJ2-3,CASSPDLGTQYF,TGTGCCAGCTCACCGGACCTCGGTACGCAGTATTTT